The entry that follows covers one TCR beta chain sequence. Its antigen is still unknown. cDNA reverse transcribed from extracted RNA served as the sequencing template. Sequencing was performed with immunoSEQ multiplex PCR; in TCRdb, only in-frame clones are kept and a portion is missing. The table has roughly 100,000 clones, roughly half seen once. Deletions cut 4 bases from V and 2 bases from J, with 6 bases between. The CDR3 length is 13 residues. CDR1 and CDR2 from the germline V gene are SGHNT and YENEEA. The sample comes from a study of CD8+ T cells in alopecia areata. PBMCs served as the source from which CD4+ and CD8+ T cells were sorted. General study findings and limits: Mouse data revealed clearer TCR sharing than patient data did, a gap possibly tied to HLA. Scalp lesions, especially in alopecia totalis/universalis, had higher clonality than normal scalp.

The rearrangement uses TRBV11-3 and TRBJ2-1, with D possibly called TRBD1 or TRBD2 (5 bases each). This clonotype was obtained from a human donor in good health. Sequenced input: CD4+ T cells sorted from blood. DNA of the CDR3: TGTGCCAGCAGCTCGGGACCCTACAATGAGCAGTTCTTC. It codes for CASSSGPYNEQFF.